The present T cell receptor beta chain was sequenced within a study of blood T cell repertoires in COVID-19. In this sample, this clone turned up a few times. Sequencing used immunoSEQ multiplex PCR; TCRdb keeps in-frame clones, though not all of them. The data show approximately 210,000 clones, around 81% seen once. The V gene end was trimmed by 0 bases and the J gene end by 10 bases; junction bases not matched to a gene: 3. Germline CDR1 reads SGDLS; CDR2 reads YYNGEE. This CDR3 region has 13 residues. This clonotype originated in a man between 60 and 75 years old with COVID-19, enrolled during active disease. Sequenced input: peripheral blood. This chain connects TRBV9 to TRBJ2-3; 9 bases fit TRBD2. The chain's CDR3 is CASSVEGGRAQYF. The CDR3 bases are TGTGCCAGCAGCGTAGAAGGCGGGAGGGCGCAGTATTTT.